This T cell receptor beta chain was captured by sequencing in a study of T cell responses to AZD1222 COVID-19 vaccine. Germline values: CDR1 MNHEY, CDR2 SVGAGI. The V segment lost 0 bases and the J segment 5 bases; nucleotides outside the gene matches: 8. The CDR3 is 16 residues long. Assay used: immunoSEQ multiplex PCR; TCRdb lists only in-frame clones, some missing. The table has around 130,000 clones, more than 85% seen once. The TCR comes from an adult in good health. The input for sequencing was peripheral blood, taken on day 0 of AZD1222 vaccination. The V and J genes are TRBV6-5 and TRBJ2-5, with 8 bases identical to TRBD2. CDR3 residues: CASSYSTGLGGETQYF. The DNA for the CDR3 is TGTGCCAGCAGTTACTCGACGGGACTAGGTGGGGAGACCCAGTACTTC.